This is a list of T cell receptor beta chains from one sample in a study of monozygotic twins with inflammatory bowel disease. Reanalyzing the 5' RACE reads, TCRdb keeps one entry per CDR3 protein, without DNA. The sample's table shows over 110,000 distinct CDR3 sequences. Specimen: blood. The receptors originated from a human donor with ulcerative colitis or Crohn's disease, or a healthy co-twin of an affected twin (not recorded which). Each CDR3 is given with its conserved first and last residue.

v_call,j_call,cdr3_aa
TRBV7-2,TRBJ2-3,CASSLKDTQYF
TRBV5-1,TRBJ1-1,CASSLFEVGNTEAFF
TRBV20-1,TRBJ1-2,CSARPGQLDDYTF
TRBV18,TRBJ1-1,CASSPTGNTEAFF
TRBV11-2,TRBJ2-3,CASSLVGGTDTQYF
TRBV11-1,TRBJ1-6,CASSPEGFSYNSPLHF
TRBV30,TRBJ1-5,CAWGRLNQPQHF
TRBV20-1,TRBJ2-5,CSAIGDSLTSETQYF
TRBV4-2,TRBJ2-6,CASSRNPPGTGANVLTF
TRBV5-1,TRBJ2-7,CASSSTGGTYEQYF
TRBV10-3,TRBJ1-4,CAISDGATNEKLFF
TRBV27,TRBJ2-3,CASSWTRGGPDTQYF